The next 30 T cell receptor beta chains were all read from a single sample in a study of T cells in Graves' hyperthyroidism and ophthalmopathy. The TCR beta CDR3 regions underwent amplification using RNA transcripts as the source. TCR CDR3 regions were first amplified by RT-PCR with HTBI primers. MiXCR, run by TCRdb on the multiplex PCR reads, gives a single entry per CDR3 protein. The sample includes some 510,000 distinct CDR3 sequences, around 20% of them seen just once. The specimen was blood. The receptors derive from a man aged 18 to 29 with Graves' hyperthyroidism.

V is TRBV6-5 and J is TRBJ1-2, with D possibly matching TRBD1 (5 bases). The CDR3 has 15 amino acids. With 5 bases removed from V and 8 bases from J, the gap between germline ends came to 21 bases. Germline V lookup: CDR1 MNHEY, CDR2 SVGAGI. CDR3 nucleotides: TGTGCCAGCAGTGTACTCCGGGACGGGATTAAAGGCTACACCTTC. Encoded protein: CASSVLRDGIKGYTF.

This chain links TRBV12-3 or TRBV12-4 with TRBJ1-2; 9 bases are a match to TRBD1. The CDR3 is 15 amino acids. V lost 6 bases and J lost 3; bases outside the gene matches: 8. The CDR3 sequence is CASRMGGTGHYGYTF. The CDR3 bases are TGTGCCAGCAGGATGGGAGGGACAGGGCACTATGGCTACACCTTC.

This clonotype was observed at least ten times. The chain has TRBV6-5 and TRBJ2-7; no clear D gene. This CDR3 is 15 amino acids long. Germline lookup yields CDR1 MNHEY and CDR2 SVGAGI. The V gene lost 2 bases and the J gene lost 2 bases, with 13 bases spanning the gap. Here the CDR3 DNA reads TGTGCCAGCAGTTACACGATGACGGAAGCCTACGAGCAGTACTTC. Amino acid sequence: CASSYTMTEAYEQYF.

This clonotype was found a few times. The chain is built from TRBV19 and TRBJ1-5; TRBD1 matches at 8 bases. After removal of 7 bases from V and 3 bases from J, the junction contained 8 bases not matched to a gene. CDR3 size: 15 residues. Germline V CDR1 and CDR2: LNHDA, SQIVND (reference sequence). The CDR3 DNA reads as TGTGCCAGTATCGCTGACAGGGGCTACAATCAGCCCCAGCATTTT. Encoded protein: CASIADRGYNQPQHF.

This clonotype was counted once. The CDR3 loop is CASRRQSTNTGELFF. For the CDR3, the DNA is TGTGCCAGCAGGCGACAGAGTACGAACACCGGGGAGCTGTTTTTT. The V and J genes are TRBV7-2 and TRBJ2-2, with TRBD1 as a possible D gene (5 bases). Looked up from germline, CDR1 is SGHTA and CDR2 is FQGNSA. The ends were cut back, 6 bases at V and 0 bases at J, with 11 bases in the middle. The CDR3 is made up of 15 amino acids.

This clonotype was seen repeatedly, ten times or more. Here the CDR3 reads CASSLGIGPIYEQYF. The CDR3 region has the DNA TGTGCCAGCAGCTTAGGGATCGGACCAATCTACGAGCAGTACTTC. The J gene is TRBJ2-7, the V gene TRBV7-8; D remains unclear. In germline, CDR1 is SGHVS, CDR2 FQNEAQ. The CDR3 totals 15 residues. V lost 1 base, J lost 3 bases, and 13 bases lay in between. The full variable domain, completed using reference TRBV7-8 and TRBJ2-7, is GAGVSQSPRYKVAKRGQDVALRCDPISGHVSLFWYQQALGQGPEFLTYFQNEAQLDKSGLPSDRFFAERPEGSVSTLKIQRTQQEDSAVYLCASSLGIGPIYEQYFGPGTRLTVT.

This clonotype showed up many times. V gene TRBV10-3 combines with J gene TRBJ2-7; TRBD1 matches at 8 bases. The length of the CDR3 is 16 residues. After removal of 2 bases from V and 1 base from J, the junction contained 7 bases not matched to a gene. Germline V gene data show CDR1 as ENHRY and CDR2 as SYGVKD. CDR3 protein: CAISEPRTGQSYEQYF. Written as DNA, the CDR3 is TGTGCCATCAGTGAGCCGCGGACAGGGCAATCCTACGAGCAGTACTTC.

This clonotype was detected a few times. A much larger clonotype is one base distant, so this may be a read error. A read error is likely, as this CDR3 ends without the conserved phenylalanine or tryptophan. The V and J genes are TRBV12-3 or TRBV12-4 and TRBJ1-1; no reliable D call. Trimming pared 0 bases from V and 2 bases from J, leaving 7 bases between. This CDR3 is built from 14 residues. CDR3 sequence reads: CASSLAGPNTEAFL. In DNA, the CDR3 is TGTGCCAGCAGTTTAGCAGGGCCTAACACTGAAGCTTTCCTT.

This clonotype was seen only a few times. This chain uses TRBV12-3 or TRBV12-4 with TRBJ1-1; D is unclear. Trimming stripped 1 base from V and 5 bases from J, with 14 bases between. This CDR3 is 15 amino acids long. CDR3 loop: CASSLESRGGTEAFF. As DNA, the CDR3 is TGTGCCAGCAGTTTAGAATCCCGGGGAGGAACTGAAGCTTTCTTT.

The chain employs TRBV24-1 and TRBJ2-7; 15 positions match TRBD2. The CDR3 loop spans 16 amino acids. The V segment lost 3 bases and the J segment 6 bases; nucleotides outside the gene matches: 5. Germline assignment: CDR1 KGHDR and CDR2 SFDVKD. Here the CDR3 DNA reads TGTGCCACCAGTGATGGGACTAGCGGGGGGACCGGCGAGCAGTACTTC. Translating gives CATSDGTSGGTGEQYF.

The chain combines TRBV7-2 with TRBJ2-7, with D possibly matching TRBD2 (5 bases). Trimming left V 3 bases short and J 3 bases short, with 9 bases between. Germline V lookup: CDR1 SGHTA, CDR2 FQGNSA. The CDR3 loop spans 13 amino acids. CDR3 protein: CASSFGAGYEQYF. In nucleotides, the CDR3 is TGTGCCAGCAGCTTCGGCGCGGGCTACGAGCAGTACTTC.

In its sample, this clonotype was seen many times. CDR3 bases: TGTGCCATCAGTGACGGGAACAGGGGCTACGAGCAGTACTTC. It encodes CAISDGNRGYEQYF. The V gene is TRBV10-3, the J gene TRBJ2-7, with 7 positions matching TRBD1. The CDR3 contains 14 residues. V lost 3 bases and J lost 3; bases outside the gene matches: 5. CDR1 and CDR2 (germline): ENHRY, SYGVKD.

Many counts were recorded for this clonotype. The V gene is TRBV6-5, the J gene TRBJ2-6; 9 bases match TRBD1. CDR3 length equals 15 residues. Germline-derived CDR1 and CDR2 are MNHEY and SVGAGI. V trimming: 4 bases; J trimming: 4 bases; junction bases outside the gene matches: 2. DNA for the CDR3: TGTGCCAGCAGTTTACAGGGGGCCGGGGCCAACGTCCTGACTTTC. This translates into CASSLQGAGANVLTF.

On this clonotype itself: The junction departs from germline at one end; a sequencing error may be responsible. The DNA of the CDR3 is TGCGCCAGCAGCCAAGATTCCACCGGGGAGCTGTGTTTT. Its translation is CASSQDSTGELCF. This sequence joins TRBV4-1 and TRBJ2-2; a weak D match, TRBD2 (5 bases). Germline lookup yields CDR1 MGHRA and CDR2 YSYEKL. The CDR3 consists of 13 residues.

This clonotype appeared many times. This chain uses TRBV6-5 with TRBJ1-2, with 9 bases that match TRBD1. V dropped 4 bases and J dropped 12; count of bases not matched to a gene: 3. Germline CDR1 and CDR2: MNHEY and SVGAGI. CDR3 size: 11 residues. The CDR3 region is CASSSQGAHTF. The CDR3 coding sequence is TGTGCCAGCAGTTCACAGGGGGCCCACACCTTC.

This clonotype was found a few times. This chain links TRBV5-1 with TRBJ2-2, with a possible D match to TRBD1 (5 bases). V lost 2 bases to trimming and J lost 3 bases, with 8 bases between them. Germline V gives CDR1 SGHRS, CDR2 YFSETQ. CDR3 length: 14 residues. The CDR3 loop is CASSFKGDTGELFF. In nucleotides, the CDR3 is TGCGCCAGCAGCTTTAAAGGGGACACCGGGGAGCTGTTTTTT.

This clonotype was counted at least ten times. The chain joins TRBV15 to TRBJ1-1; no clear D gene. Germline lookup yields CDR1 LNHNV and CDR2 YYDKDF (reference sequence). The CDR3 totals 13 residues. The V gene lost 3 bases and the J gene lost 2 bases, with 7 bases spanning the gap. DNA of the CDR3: TGTGCCACCAGCAGCCGGGGAAACACTGAAGCTTTCTTT. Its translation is CATSSRGNTEAFF.

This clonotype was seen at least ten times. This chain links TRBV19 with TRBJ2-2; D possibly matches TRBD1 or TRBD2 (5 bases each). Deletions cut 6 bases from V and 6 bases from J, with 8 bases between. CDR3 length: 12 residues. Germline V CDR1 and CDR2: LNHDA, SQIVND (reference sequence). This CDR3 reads CASRWDPGELFF. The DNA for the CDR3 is TGTGCCAGTAGATGGGACCCCGGGGAGCTGTTTTTT.

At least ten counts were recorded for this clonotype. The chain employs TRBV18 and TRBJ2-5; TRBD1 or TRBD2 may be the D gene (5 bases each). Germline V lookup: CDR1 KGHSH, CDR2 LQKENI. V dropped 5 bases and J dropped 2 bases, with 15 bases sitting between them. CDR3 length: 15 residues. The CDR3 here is CASSDRDAGQETQYF. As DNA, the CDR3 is TGTGCCAGCTCAGACCGGGACGCTGGGCAAGAGACCCAGTACTTC.

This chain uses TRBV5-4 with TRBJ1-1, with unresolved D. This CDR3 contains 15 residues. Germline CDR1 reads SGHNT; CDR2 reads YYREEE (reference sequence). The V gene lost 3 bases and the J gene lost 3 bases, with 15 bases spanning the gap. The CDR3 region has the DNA TGTGCCAGCAGCTCTCACTCGGTCGGGGACACTGAAGCTTTCTTT. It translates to CASSSHSVGDTEAFF.

DNA of the CDR3: TGTGCCAGCAGTTACGGCCGGACCAACTCTGGAAACACCATATATTTT. It translates to CASSYGRTNSGNTIYF. The gene calls are TRBV6-5 and TRBJ1-3; D gene unclear. Germline CDR1 MNHEY, CDR2 SVGAGI. Deletions cut 2 bases from V and 0 bases from J, with 11 bases between. The CDR3 covers 16 residues.

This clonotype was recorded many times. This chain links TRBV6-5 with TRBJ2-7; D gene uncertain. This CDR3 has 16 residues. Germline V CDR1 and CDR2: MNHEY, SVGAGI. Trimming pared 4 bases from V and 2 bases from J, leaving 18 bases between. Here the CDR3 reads CASSLRPPQKAYEQYF. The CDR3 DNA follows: TGTGCCAGCAGTTTGCGGCCTCCCCAGAAAGCCTACGAGCAGTACTTC.

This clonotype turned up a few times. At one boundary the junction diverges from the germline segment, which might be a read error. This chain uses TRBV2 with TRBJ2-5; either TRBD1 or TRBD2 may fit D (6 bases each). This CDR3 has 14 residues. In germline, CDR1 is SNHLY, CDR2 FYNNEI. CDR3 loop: CSSSLQGGEETQYF. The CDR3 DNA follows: TGTTCCAGCAGCCTACAGGGCGGGGAGGAGACCCAGTACTTC.

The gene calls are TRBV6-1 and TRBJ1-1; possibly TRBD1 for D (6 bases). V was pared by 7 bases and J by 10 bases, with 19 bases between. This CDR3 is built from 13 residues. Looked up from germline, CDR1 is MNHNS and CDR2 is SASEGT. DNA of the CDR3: TGTGCCAGCATTGCGCGGGACACCCAGGGAGCTTTCTTT. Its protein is CASIARDTQGAFF.

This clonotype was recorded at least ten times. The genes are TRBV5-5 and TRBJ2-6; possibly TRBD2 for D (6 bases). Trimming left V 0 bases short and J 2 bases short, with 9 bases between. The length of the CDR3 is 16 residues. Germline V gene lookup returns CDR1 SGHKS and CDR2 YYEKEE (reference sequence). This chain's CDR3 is CASSLGGKPGANVLTF. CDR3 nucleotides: TGTGCCAGCAGCTTGGGCGGGAAACCTGGGGCCAACGTCCTGACTTTC.

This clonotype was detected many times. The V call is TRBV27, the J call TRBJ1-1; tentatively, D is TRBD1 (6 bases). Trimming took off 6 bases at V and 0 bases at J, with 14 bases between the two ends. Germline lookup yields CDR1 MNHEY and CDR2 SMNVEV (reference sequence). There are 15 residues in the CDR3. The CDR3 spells CASRTRTDMNTEAFF. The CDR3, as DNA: TGTGCCAGCAGGACCCGGACAGACATGAACACTGAAGCTTTCTTT.

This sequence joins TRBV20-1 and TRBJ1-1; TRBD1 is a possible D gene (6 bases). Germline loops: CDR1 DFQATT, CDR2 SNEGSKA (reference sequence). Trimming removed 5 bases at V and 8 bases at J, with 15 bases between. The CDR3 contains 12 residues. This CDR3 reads CSALDGGPEAFF. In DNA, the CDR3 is TGCAGTGCTCTAGATGGGGGGCCCGAAGCTTTCTTT.

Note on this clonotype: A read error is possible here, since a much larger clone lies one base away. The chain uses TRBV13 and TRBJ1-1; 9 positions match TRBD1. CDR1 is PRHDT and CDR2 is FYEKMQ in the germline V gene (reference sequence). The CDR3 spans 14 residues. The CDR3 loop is CSSSDGQGWTEAFF. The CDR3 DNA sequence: TGTTCCAGCAGCGACGGACAGGGGTGGACTGAAGCTTTCTTT.

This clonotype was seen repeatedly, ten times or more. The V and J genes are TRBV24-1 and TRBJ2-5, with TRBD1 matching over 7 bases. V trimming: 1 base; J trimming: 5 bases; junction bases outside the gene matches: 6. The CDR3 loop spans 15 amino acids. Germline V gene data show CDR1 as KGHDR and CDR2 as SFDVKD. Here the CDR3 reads CATSDFRQGLETQYF. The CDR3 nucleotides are TGTGCCACCAGTGATTTTCGACAGGGTTTGGAGACCCAGTACTTC.

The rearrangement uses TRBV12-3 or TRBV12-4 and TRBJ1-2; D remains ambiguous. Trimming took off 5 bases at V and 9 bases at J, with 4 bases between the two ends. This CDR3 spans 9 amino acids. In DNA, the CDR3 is TGTGCCAGCAGTCCTAGCTACACCTTC. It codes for CASSPSYTF.